This entry features one TCR beta chain sequence. It lacks a known antigen. Per-base qualities were not stored, and no clone one base away is much larger. This specimen comes from a study of cytomegalovirus exposure and HLA in healthy donors (dated 2017 in TCRdb). Notes on the research overall: An earlier analysis of more than 550 of the donors reported under 300 Gb of sequence data and 95 million to 130 million unique TCR beta sequences obtained from around 180 million T cells. An early release that covered around 590 HLA-typed donors contained around 300 gigabases of sequencing data and 65 million to 100 million unique TCR sequences. Among the roughly 410 genotyped donors, under 90% belonged to the genetic ancestry cluster associated with self-reported Caucasian donors. The study aimed to test whether signatures of past pathogen exposure could be identified by cataloging public T cell receptors. The study profiled the T cell repertoires of fewer than 850 subjects by immunosequencing and related them to cytomegalovirus serostatus. In addition to the first cohort of 666 subjects, a separate validation cohort of over 90 different subjects was used. The study combined high-throughput TCR immunosequencing, statistical association of individual TCRs with disease status, and machine learning to predict cytomegalovirus infection status. A later analysis re-examined previously published TCR beta repertoires from around 670 donors and added high-resolution HLA genotyping to investigate patterns of TCR occurrence. Rather than drawing on any new phenotypic data, the later analysis identified candidate immune exposures from TCR beta sequences and the way those sequences occurred across donors. In an earlier analysis of 587 of the donors, high-throughput TCR beta sequencing was used to judge whether each TCR beta V gene segment behaved as functional or pseudogenic. Donor age, sex, ethnicity and CMV serostatus were collected together with the repertoire data. A later genetic analysis took genome-wide SNP genotypes for about three fifths of the roughly 670 donors and used that subset as a discovery cohort. Every discovery cohort repertoire had been produced on one sequencing platform. Both class I and class II loci were covered by HLA typing, at four-digit resolution. Typing coverage varied by locus: about 629-630 donors for A, B, C, DRB1 and DQB1; more than 500 for DQA1; more than 600 for DPA1; around 450 for DPB1. Five DR-DQ haplotypes were handled as single units for association and clustering, since linkage in the cohort was strong. On average, roughly 250,000 unique TCR beta nucleotide sequences were sequenced per donor among about 400 genotyped donors of the cohort, with approximately 18% of those sequences being non-productive. Broader findings and caveats from the paper: A cluster of highly shared sequence variants was judged likely to represent a technical artifact of the sequencing pipeline. In an earlier analysis of a few hundred of the donors, most TCR beta V segments were observed in productive rearrangements about 87% or about 30% of the time, broadly matching IMGT annotations. A later genetic analysis reported fewer N-insertions in productive TCRs among donors in an Asian-associated ancestry cluster than the roughly 670-donor mean. V-gene and J-gene trimming of TCR beta chains was associated with a missense DCLRE1C variant in a later genetic analysis, and the association was replicated in an independent cohort. In this cohort, only TCR beta chains were sequenced, and detectable features were limited by the absence of alpha or paired-chain data. Most CMV-associated TCR beta chains appeared to be HLA-restricted in a later analysis, and the HLA associations seemed to be driven largely by CMV exposure. The only immune exposure information available for the cohort was CMV serostatus. In a later analysis, TCR association rates were found to vary across HLA loci, with the most associated TCRs seen for DRB1 alleles and the fewest for HLA-C alleles. In a later analysis, HLA-associated TCR beta chains were found to be more clonally expanded and to have lower generation probabilities than equally common non-associated chains. Roughly uniform sequencing depth across donors was assumed in presence/absence analyses, although this assumption may not hold. Linkage disequilibrium might explain the correlated functional status among segregating V segments, but an unknown experimental factor could not be excluded. At a false discovery rate of 0.05, a later analysis linked 16,951 TCR beta sequences to specific HLA alleles. The authors suggested that the approach could potentially be extended to other disease states and immunological phenotypes. Across donors, most TCR sequences were observed very rarely, whereas some public TCRs were present in many individuals. The earlier analysis of about 600 of the donors excluded around 17 rarely observed V segments, including chromosome 9 orphons, because counts were too low. In vitro tests confirmed that three of the cytomegalovirus-associated TCR beta chains recognize cytomegalovirus antigens. A further reported finding was that TCR beta sequences accurately predicted the HLA-A and HLA-B alleles for most subjects in the first cohort. Because some donors lacked HLA typing at each locus, the association tests relied only on the typed subset. The study listed 150 to 200 TCR beta chains as associated with cytomegalovirus. Some IMGT-functional V segments, including TRBV6-2 and TRBV6-3, could not be distinguished by the 87-base-pair reads and were therefore excluded. Cytomegalovirus status was reported to be diagnosed by the classifier with high specificity and sensitivity in both the original and validation cohorts. Assigning TCR associations to individual alleles was difficult when HLA alleles, especially DR and DQ, strongly co-occurred. According to a later analysis, parvovirus B19, influenza, CMV and Epstein-Barr virus appeared linked to several top co-occurrence clusters.

Libraries were prepared through the immunoSEQ multiplex PCR assay. A mixture of 60 forward primers for TCR Vbeta segments and 13 reverse primers for TCR Jbeta segments was used in the multiplex PCR. A multiplex PCR assay on genomic DNA amplified the CDR3 region of rearranged TCR beta genes. The Illumina HiSeq System was used to sequence the amplified TCR beta libraries as 87-base-pair reads. Regarding the original processing steps: Across the 500 to 750 repertoires, a later analysis counted 60 million to 90 million unique TCR beta chains, around 11 million of which were shared by at least two donors. Raw reads were error-corrected and collapsed into unique sequences with a nearest-neighbor algorithm that merged closely related sequences to remove PCR and sequencing errors. V, D and J gene segments were assigned by aligning CDR3 sequences to IMGT reference sequences. For a sequence to be retained, a match of at least six nucleotides to both a V gene segment and a J gene segment was required. Rearrangements were called productive when the CDR3 lacked stop codons and stayed in frame with V and J; all others were non-productive. Following IMGT convention, CDR3 was defined as the stretch from the second conserved V-encoded cysteine to the conserved J-encoded phenylalanine. Sequences without an unambiguous match to a single V gene segment were excluded from the earlier analysis of almost 600 of the donors. An earlier analysis of several hundred of the donors called V segments functional above 56.7% productive rearrangements and segregating when the between-donor standard deviation exceeded 5%. A statistical classification framework was developed to diagnose cytomegalovirus status using the catalog of TCR beta chain sequences. A later analysis assigned V and J genes by comparing TCR nucleotide sequences with IMGT/GENE-DB human TR gene sequences. In a later analysis, CDR3 sequences and most-parsimonious VDJ recombination scenarios were assigned using the TCRdist pipeline. In a later analysis, every TCR beta chain was defined by the combination of its CDR3 amino acid sequence and its V-gene family, and reads without a unique V-gene family were dropped. In a later analysis, nearly 600 highly shared, low-generation-probability nucleotide sequences were removed to address suspected cross-contamination and a sequencing artifact. In a later analysis, a clonal expansion index for each public chain was calculated from normalized within-repertoire ranks of inferred template counts. A later analysis computed generation probabilities with a VDJ recombination model fitted to out-of-frame rearrangements, and checked the results against IGoR. In a later analysis, hypergeometric tests were used to score TCR-TCR, TCR-HLA and TCR-CMV co-occurrence, with a repertoire-size bias correction applied to TCR pairs. False discovery rates were estimated in a later analysis by permuting HLA or CMV assignments 20 times. A later analysis grouped co-occurring TCRs with DBSCAN, adding TCRdist sequence similarity when clustering within HLA-allele-positive subsets. For co-occurrence clustering, repertoires with fewer than 30,000 or more than 120,000 public chains were excluded, along with a handful of repertoires with anomalous nucleotide sharing. TCRdb took this table from immuneACCESS and kept in-frame rearrangements with V and J called. Such tables lack part of the clones; where checked against another copy, unresolved V genes explain under half of the gap, and the rest is unexplained. The V and J calls and clone size come from that table; D and trimming were worked out from the DNA. The sample data list 150,000 to 200,000 clones, and around 81% of these were observed just once. Over 2% of the sample is held by the ten biggest clonotypes.

In total, more than 500 healthy bone marrow donors made up the cohort. Cohort members were all nominally healthy when sampled, although unrecorded immune exposures were likely present. The donor was CMV seronegative and belonged to the group of 380 or so seronegative cohort members. A peripheral blood sample was provided by each donor, and peripheral blood mononuclear cells were used for TCR beta sequencing. The Qiagen DNeasy Blood Extraction Kit was used to extract genomic DNA from the blood cell samples. The germline V gene (reference sequence) provides CDR1 SGHNT and CDR2 YYREEE. There are 13 amino acids in the CDR3, from cysteine to phenylalanine inclusive. The read is trimmed to its CDR3 DNA, 39 bases read in frame from base 1. The germline ends are 13 bases apart after V is trimmed by 4 bases and J by 5 bases.

Specimen: PBMCs. This TCR derives from a woman aged 30 to 39 in good health and CMV-seronegative. Recombination linked TRBV5-4 to TRBJ2-7; a tentative D match to TRBD2 spans 6 bases. Here is the DNA: TGTGCCAGCAGCCCCAAGGGCGGGGACGAGCAGTACTTC. The resulting protein is CASSPKGGDEQYF. When the CDR3 is completed using the reference TRBV5-4 and TRBJ2-7 genes on either side, the full variable domain is ETGVTQSPTHLIKTRGQQVTLRCSSQSGHNTVSWYQQALGQGPQFIFQYYREEENGRGNFPPRFSGLQFPNYSSELNVNALELDDSALYLCASSPKGGDEQYFGPGTRLTVT.